This T cell receptor beta chain was identified in a study of cytomegalovirus exposure and HLA in healthy donors. Notes on the study in general: In vitro experiments confirmed that three CMV-associated chains were specific for CMV antigens. Later genetic work tied a missense DCLRE1C variant to beta-chain V and J trimming. In terms of immune exposure information, only CMV serostatus was available.

PCR amplification relied on 60 Vbeta primers (plus 13 Jbeta primers). Produced via immunoSEQ multiplex PCR; TCRdb's table is partial and in-frame only. The sample shows about 160,000 clones, just under 75% of them seen only once. The ends lost 3 bases at V and 0 bases at J; junction bases unmatched: 2. This CDR3 has 15 residues. Germline loops: CDR1 LNHNV, CDR2 YYDKDF (reference sequence). Points on this clone: What it recognizes is unknown.

This rearrangement joins TRBV15 to TRBJ2-1; 7 nucleotides agree with TRBD2. The sample was PBMCs. The receptor was derived from a woman between 18 and 30 years old in good health and CMV-seronegative. This CDR3 is CATSRERGSYNEQFF. The CDR3 DNA follows: TGTGCCACCAGCAGGGAGCGGGGCTCCTACAATGAGCAGTTCTTC.